Listed here is a single T cell receptor beta chain. As yet, its antigen is unknown. This CDR3 is built from 11 residues. Deletions cut 6 bases from V and 10 bases from J, with 10 bases between. Germline V gives CDR1 SNHLY, CDR2 FYNNEI. The data were taken from a study of CD8 T cells in ankylosing spondylitis. Study outcomes and limitations: Certain motif variants had earlier been reported in reactive arthritis synovial fluid and blood. A TCR beta motif made of eight highly homologous variants seemed typical of ankylosing spondylitis blood. Clones linked to the disease showed a CD8+ phenotype. They occurred at relatively low frequencies in peripheral blood.

MiXCR was run by TCRdb on the 5' RACE reads, yielding one entry per CDR3 protein. In the table there are roughly 670,000 distinct CDR3 sequences, around 19% of which are singletons. The chain joins TRBV2 to TRBJ2-1; the D is unclear. Sequenced material: blood, either unsorted or a sorted T cell fraction (not recorded which). The sequence derives from a male donor with ankylosing spondylitis. This chain's CDR3 is CASRPGKEQFF. CDR3 DNA sequence: TGTGCCAGCAGGCCGGGTAAGGAGCAGTTCTTC. Variable domain in full (rest from reference TRBV2 and TRBJ2-1): EPEVTQTPSHQVTQMGQEVILRCVPISNHLYFYWYRQILGQKVEFLVSFYNNEISEKSEIFDDQFSVERPDGSNFTLKIRSTKLEDSAMYFCASRPGKEQFFGPGTRLTVL.